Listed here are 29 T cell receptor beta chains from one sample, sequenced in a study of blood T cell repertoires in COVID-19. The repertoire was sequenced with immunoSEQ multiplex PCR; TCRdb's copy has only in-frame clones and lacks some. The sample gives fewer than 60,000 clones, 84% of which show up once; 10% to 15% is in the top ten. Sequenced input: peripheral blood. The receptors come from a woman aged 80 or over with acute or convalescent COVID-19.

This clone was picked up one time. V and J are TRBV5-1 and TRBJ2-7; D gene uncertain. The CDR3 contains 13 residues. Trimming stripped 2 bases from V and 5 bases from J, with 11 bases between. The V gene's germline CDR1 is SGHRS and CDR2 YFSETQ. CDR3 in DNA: TGCGCCAGCAGCTTTAACGGCGGCCACGAGCAGTACTTC. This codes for CASSFNGGHEQYF.

The CDR3 coding sequence is TGTGCCAGTAGTATCGGACAGGGCGTACAAAAAGCTTTCTTT. Its translation is CASSIGQGVQKAFF. The chain employs TRBV19 and TRBJ1-1, with 8 nucleotides matching TRBD1. The CDR3 runs to 14 residues. Germline CDR1 reads LNHDA; CDR2 reads SQIVND (reference sequence). The trim removed 3 bases at V and 9 bases at J, leaving 9 bases unmatched.

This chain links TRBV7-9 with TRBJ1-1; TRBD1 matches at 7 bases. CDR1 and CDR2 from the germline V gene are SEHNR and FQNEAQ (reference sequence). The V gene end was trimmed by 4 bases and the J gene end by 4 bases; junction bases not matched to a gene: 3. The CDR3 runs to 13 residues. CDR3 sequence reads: CASSSTGFTEAFF. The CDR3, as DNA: TGTGCCAGCAGCTCGACAGGGTTCACTGAAGCTTTCTTT.

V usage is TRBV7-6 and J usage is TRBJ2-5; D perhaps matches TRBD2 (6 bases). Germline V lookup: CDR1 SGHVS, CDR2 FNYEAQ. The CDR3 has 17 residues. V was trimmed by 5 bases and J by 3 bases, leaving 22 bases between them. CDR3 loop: CASSRRAGLAAEETQYF. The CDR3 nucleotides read TGTGCCAGCAGCCGGAGGGCCGGCTTAGCGGCTGAAGAGACCCAGTACTTC.

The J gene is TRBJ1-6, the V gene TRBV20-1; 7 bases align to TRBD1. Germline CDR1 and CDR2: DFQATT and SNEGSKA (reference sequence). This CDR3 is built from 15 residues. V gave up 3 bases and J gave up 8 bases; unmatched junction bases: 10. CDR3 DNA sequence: TGCAGTGCTAGTCTGACAGGGAAGTTGGATTCACCCCTCCACTTT. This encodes CSASLTGKLDSPLHF.

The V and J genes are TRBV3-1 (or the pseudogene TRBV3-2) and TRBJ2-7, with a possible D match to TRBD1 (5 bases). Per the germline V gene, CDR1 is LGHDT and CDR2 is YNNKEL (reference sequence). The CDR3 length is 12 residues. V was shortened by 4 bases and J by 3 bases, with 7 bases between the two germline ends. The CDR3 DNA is TGTGCCAGCAGCCCCAGGGTCTACGAGCAGTACTTC. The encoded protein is CASSPRVYEQYF.

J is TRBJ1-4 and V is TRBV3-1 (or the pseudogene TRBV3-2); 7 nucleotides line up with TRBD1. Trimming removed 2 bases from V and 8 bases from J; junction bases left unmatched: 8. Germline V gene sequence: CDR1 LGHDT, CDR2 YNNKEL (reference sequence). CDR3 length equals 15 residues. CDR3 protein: CASSQTAGQQEKLFF. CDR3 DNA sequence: TGTGCCAGCAGCCAAACCGCGGGACAGCAAGAAAAACTGTTTTTT.

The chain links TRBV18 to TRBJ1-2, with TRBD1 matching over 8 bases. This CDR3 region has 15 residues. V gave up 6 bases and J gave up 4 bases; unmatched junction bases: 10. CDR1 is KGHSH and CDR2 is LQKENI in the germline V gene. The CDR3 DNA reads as TGTGCCAGCTCCCCCTCAGGGGGCTCTAGCTATGGCTACACCTTC. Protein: CASSPSGGSSYGYTF. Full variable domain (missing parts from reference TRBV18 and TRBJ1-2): NAGVMQNPRHLVRRRGQEARLRCSPMKGHSHVYWYRQLPEEGLKFMVYLQKENIIDESGMPKERFSAEFPKEGPSILRIQQVVRGDSAAYFCASSPSGGSSYGYTFGSGTRLTVV.

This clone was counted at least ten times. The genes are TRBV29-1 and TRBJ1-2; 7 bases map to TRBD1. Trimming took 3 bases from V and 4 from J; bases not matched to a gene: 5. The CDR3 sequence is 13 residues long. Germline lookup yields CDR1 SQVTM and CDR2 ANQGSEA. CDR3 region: CSVDLDRAYGYTF. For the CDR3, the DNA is TGCAGCGTTGACCTCGACAGGGCCTATGGCTACACCTTC. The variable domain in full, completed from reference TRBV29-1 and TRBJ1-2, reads SAVISQKPSRDICQRGTSLTIQCQVDSQVTMMFWYRQQPGQSLTLIATANQGSEATYESGFVIDKFPISRPNLTFSTLTVSNMSPEDSSIYLCSVDLDRAYGYTFGSGTRLTVV.

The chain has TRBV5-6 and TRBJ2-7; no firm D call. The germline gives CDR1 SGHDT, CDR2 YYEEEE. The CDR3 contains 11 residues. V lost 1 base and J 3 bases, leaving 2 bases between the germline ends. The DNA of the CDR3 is TGTGCCAGCAGCTTGTACTACGAGCAGTACTTC. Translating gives CASSLYYEQYF.

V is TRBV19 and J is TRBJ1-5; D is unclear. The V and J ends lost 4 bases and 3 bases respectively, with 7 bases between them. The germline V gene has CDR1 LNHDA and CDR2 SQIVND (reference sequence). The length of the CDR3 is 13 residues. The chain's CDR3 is CASSTGVNQPQHF. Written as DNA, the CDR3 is TGTGCCAGTAGTACCGGGGTCAATCAGCCCCAGCATTTT.

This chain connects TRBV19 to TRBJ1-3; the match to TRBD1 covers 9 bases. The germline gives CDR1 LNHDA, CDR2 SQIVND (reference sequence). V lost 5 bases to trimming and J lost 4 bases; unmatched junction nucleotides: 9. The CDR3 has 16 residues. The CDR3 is CASSPSTGGKGNTIYF. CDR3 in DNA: TGTGCCAGTAGTCCGTCGACAGGGGGAAAAGGAAACACCATATATTTT.

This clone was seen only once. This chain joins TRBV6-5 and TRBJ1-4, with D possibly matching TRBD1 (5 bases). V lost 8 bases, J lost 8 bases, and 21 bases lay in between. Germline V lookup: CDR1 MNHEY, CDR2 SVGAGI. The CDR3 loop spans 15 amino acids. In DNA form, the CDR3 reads TGTGCCAGCGGATTCAGGGAATATGCAAACGAAAAACTGTTTTTT. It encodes CASGFREYANEKLFF.

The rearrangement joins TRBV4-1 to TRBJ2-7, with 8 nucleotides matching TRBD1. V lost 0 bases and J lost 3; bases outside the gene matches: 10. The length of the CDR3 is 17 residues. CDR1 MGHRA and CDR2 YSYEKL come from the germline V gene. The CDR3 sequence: CASSQDPADRVFYEQYF. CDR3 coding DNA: TGCGCCAGCAGCCAAGATCCAGCGGACAGGGTTTTCTACGAGCAGTACTTC.

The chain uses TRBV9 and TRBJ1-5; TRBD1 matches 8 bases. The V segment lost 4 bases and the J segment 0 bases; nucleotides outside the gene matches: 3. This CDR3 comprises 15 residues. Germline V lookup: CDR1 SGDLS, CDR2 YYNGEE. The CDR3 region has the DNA TGTGCCAGCAGCTCGACAGGGGTTAGCAATCAGCCCCAGCATTTT. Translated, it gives CASSSTGVSNQPQHF.

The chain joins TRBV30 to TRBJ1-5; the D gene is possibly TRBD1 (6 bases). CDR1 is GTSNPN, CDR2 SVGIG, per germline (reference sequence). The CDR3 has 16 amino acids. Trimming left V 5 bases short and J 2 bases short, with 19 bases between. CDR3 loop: CAWREGGGGGNQPQHF. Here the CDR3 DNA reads TGTGCCTGGCGTGAGGGAGGGGGGGGCGGCAATCAGCCCCAGCATTTT.

This chain's CDR3 is CASRGTGGGYEQYF. The CDR3 DNA follows: TGTGCCAGCAGAGGGACAGGGGGCGGCTACGAGCAGTACTTC. V gene TRBV2 combines with J gene TRBJ2-7; 12 nucleotides match TRBD1. Germline V gene sequence: CDR1 SNHLY, CDR2 FYNNEI. This CDR3 has 14 amino acids. V shed 6 bases and J 3 bases; nucleotides not matched to a gene: 3.

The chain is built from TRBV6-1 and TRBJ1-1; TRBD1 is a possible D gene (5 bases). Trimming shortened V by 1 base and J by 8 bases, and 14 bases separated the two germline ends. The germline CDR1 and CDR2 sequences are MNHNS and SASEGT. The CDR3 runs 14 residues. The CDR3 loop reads CASSEVGGPIEAFF. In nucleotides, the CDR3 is TGTGCCAGCAGTGAAGTCGGGGGACCCATCGAAGCTTTCTTT.

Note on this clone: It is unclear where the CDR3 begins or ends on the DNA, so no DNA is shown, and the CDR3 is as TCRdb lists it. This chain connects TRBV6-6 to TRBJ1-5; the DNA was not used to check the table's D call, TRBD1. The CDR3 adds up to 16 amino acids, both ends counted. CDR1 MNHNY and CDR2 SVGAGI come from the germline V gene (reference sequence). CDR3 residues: CASSYFGSGANQPQHF.

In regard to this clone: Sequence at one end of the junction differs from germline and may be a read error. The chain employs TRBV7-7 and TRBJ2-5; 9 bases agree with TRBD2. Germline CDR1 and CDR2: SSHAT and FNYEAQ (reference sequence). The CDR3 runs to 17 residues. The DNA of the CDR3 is TGTGCTAGCAGCTTAGGGGGGATAGCGGGGGTTCAAGAGACCCAGTACTTC. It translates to CASSLGGIAGVQETQYF.

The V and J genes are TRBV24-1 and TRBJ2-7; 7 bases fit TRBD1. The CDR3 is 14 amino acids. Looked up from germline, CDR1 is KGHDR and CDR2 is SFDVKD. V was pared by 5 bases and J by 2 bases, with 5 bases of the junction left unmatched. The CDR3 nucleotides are TGTGCCACCAGTGGCAGGGGACAGACCTACGAGCAGTACTTC. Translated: CATSGRGQTYEQYF.

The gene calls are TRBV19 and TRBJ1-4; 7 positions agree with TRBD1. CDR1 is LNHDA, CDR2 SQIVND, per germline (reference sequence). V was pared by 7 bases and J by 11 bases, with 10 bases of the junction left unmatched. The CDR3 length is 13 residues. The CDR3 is CASTPGTVDKLFF. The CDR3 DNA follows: TGTGCCAGTACCCCCGGGACAGTTGACAAACTGTTTTTT.

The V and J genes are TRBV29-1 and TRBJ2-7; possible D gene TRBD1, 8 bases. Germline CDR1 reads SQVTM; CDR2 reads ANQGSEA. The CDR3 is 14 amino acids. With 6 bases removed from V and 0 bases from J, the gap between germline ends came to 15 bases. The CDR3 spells CSVAGQESSYEQYF. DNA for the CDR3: TGCAGCGTAGCGGGACAGGAGAGCTCCTACGAGCAGTACTTC.

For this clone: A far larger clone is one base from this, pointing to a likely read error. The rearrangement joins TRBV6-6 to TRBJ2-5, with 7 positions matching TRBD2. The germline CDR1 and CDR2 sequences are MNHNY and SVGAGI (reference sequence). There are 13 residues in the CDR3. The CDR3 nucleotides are TGTGCCTGCAGTTCTGGAGCGGGGCAGACCCAGTACTTC. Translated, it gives CACSSGAGQTQYF.

DNA of the CDR3: TGTGCCATCAGTGATTCGGACAGGGCGGCTAACTATGGCTACACCTTC. Protein sequence: CAISDSDRAANYGYTF. The chain employs TRBV10-3 and TRBJ1-2; 8 bases fit TRBD1. The germline V gene encodes CDR1 ENHRY and CDR2 SYGVKD. This CDR3 is 16 amino acids long. Trimming took 3 bases from V and 0 from J; bases not matched to a gene: 6.

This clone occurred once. In nucleotides, the CDR3 is TGTGCCAGTAGTATGGGGACAGGGAGGGGAGAAAAACTGTTTTTT. Protein: CASSMGTGRGEKLFF. The V gene is TRBV19, the J gene TRBJ1-4, with 9 bases fitting TRBD1. CDR1 LNHDA and CDR2 SQIVND come from the germline V gene (reference sequence). The CDR3 consists of 15 residues. J lost 8 bases, V lost 3 bases, and 7 bases had no gene match.

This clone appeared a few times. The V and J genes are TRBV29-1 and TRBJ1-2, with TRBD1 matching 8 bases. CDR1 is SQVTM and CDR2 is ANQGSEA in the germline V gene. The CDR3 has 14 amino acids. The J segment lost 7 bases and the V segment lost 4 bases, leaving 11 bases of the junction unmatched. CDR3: CSVGHLGQGVGYTF. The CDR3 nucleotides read TGCAGCGTTGGCCACCTCGGACAGGGTGTTGGCTACACCTTC.

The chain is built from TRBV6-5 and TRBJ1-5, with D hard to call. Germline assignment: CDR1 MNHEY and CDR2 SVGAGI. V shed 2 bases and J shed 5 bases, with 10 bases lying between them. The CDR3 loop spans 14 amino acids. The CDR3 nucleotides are TGTGCCAGCAGTTACGCGATAACAGATCAGCCCCAGCATTTT. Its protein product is CASSYAITDQPQHF.

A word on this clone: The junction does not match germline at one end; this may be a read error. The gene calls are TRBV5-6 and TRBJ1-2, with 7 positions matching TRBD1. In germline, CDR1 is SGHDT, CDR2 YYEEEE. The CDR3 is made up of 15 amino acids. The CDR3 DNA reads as TGTGCCAGCAGTTTGGGACAGTACTCTAACTATGGCTACACCTTC. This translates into CASSLGQYSNYGYTF.